The 4 T cell receptor beta chains listed next were all sequenced from one sample in a study of T-cell memory formation after mild COVID-19 listed by TCRdb under 2021. The library was obtained by 5' RACE. The sequencer was an Illumina NovaSeq 6000. TCRdb reprocessed the public reads (quality trimming at Q25 with fastp, clone calling with MiXCR) and kept in-frame beta chains. Rows are combined by CDR3 protein, so each entry shows the most common genes and DNA. The sample table holds hundreds of thousands of distinct CDR3 sequences, of which approximately 29% were seen once. Approximately 12% of the sample goes to the ten largest clones. The sample taken for sequencing was PBMCs or a T cell subset sorted from them (not recorded which). These receptors were taken from an adult woman who had mild COVID-19 (a few samples of this study predate the infection). The sample titles of this study are shuffled in the database, so cell type and time point are left out; the donor was told from shared clones.

The rearrangement uses TRBV6-1 and TRBJ2-5; 9 bases align to TRBD2. Germline trimming cut 6 bases from V and 4 bases from J; bases unmatched to any gene: 9. CDR3 size: 15 residues. CDR1 is MNHNS and CDR2 is SASEGT in the germline V gene. This chain's CDR3 is CASRGGTSYGETQYF. CDR3 in DNA: TGTGCCAGCAGGGGAGGGACTAGCTATGGAGAGACCCAGTACTTC.

The count of this clonotype is one. The rearrangement uses TRBV3-1 and TRBJ1-1; D is ambiguous. The CDR3 runs 15 residues. Germline V CDR1 and CDR2: LGHDT, YNNKEL (reference sequence). The V end lost 1 base, the J end lost 1 base, and 10 bases lay between the germline ends. The CDR3 bases are TGTGCCAGCAGCCAAGGTTACATAGGGAACACTGAAGCTTTCTTT. This encodes CASSQGYIGNTEAFF.

This clonotype was seen a handful of times. The chain carries TRBV12-3 or TRBV12-4 and TRBJ2-7; tentative D call: TRBD2 (6 bases). The CDR3 has 13 amino acids. V was pared by 6 bases and J by 3 bases, with 12 bases between. The CDR3 nucleotides read TGTGCCAGCAGCCGGGGGACGAACTACGAGCAGTACTTC. It encodes CASSRGTNYEQYF.

The rearrangement joins TRBV7-9 to TRBJ2-7; 7 bases map to TRBD1. CDR3 length: 15 amino acids. Germline assignment: CDR1 SEHNR and CDR2 FQNEAQ (reference sequence). V dropped 5 bases and J dropped 2; count of bases not matched to a gene: 9. CDR3 sequence (DNA): TGTGCCAGCAGCCCGGGACAGACAACTCCCTACGAGCAGTACTTC. It yields the protein CASSPGQTTPYEQYF.